One TCR beta chain is described in this entry. Its antigen target is currently unknown. The germline V gene provides CDR1 SGHVS and CDR2 FNYEAQ. The CDR3, cysteine through phenylalanine, is 17 amino acids long. No DNA accompanies this entry. This record belongs to a study of CXCR3-negative and CXCR3-positive naive CD8 T cells (dated by TCRdb to between 2017 and 2020). Concerning the study at large: In total, some 140 million TRB reads were obtained, corresponding to roughly 1.5 +/- 0.3 million reads per library. Diversity and physicochemical repertoire analyses were performed on about 12 donors pooled from two independent experiments. For the TRBV-TRBJ cluster analysis, the naive subsets came from roughly 5 donors, while the memory cells came from 3 donors.

Study-wide findings and limitations: Freshly isolated PBMCs were used for most assays because CXCR3 expression partially decreased after cryopreservation. TRB CDR3s from CXCR3-positive naive cells showed higher hydrophobicity (lower Kidera factor 4), lower energy, and higher strength and volume indices than CXCR3-negative naive cells. Naive CXCR3-negative and CXCR3-positive cells from the same donor showed similar TRBV-TRBJ usage, whereas memory cells showed distinct patterns. Both naive subsets had comparably high repertoire diversity, while memory CD8+ T cells had much lower repertoire diversity. Because surface CD5, which is linked to self-reactivity in mice, was comparable between the naive subsets, TCR interaction strength was also inferred from the physicochemical properties of TRB CDR3s.

The sequencing machine was a NextSeq 550. The Human TCR Profiling Kit (MiLaboratory) was used to prepare UMI-labeled 5' RACE TRB cDNA libraries. cDNA synthesis used the entire amount of extracted RNA, and PCR amplification then used the entire amount of cDNA produced. Libraries were prepared in parallel with an identical number of PCR cycles. As for the original processing: With a minimum of two reads required per UMI, MIGEC and MiXCR pulled out about 50,000 +/- 10,000 unique UMI-labeled TRB cDNA molecules from each library. Each library averaged about 37,000 +/- 9,700 functional in-frame TRB CDR3 nucleotide clonotypes without stop codons. After each sample was downsampled to 5000 UMI-labeled TRB molecules, VDJtools was used to calculate diversity metrics such as normalized Shannon-Wiener and Chao1. VDJtools was used to calculate clonotype-size-weighted physicochemical properties of the central five CDR3 residues, namely interaction energy, strength, volume and Kidera factor 4. TCRdb reprocessed the reads and lists each CDR3 protein sequence as a single entry, with no DNA. The V and J calls shown here were made by TCRdb, not taken from the authors' results. The record for this sample contains approximately 59,000 distinct CDR3 sequences. The ten top clones hold about 0.68% of the sample.

Each CD8+ T cell subset was flow-sorted in triplicate, and 250,000 to 350,000 cells per subset were placed directly into RLT lysis buffer. Naive CD8+ T cells were defined stringently as CD45RO-CCR7+CD27+CD95- to exclude memory contaminants. Standard density gradient centrifugation was used to isolate peripheral blood mononuclear cells from buffy coats. Naive CXCR3-negative and CXCR3-positive CD8+ T cells were flow-sorted using a FACSAria III. Total RNA was extracted from sorted cells with an RNeasy Mini Kit. The sequence derives from a human donor in good health. Some clones in this sample may be carry-over from other donors' samples. The sequencing input was naive CXCR3+ CD8+ T cells from blood. According to the study, the label for this sample's cell subset or site signals: CD45RO-CCR7+CD27+CD95- naive CD8+ T cells expressing CXCR3 (TNR3+). Recombination linked TRBV7-6 to TRBJ2-6; TCRdb reports TRBD2, a call that lacks DNA to check it against. This receptor carries the CDR3 CASSPAGPYSGANVLTF. With the portions outside the CDR3 filled from the reference TRBV7-6 and TRBJ2-6 genes, the complete variable region becomes GAGVSQSPRYKVTKRGQDVALRCDPISGHVSLYWYRQALGQGPEFLTYFNYEAQQDKSGLPNDRFSAERPEGSISTLTIQRTEQRDSAMYRCASSPAGPYSGANVLTFGAGSRLTVL.